This T cell receptor beta chain comes out of a study of blood T cell repertoires in COVID-19. Overall study context: The study drew acute and convalescent COVID-19 samples from the United States, Italy and Spain.

Original methodology: The assay estimated nucleated cells by amplifying reference gene primers. Some clones are missing from TCRdb's copy, which holds only in-frame ones; the method was immunoSEQ multiplex PCR. Clonal size and the V and J genes are those of that table, whereas D and trimming came from the DNA. This sample yields fewer than 200,000 clones, of which about 85% are seen a single time; approximately 1.3% belongs to the top ten. The CDR3 runs to 16 residues. Germline CDR1 is SGHVS and CDR2 is FNYEAQ. The J segment lost 1 base and the V segment lost 0 bases, leaving 2 bases of the junction unmatched.

What was sequenced was peripheral blood. This receptor was obtained from a man between 60 and 75 years old who had recovered from COVID-19. V and J are TRBV7-6 and TRBJ2-1; TRBD1 agrees at 8 bases. The CDR3 region is CASSLAWDRSYNEQFF. DNA for the CDR3: TGTGCCAGCAGCTTAGCCTGGGACAGGTCCTACAATGAGCAGTTCTTC.